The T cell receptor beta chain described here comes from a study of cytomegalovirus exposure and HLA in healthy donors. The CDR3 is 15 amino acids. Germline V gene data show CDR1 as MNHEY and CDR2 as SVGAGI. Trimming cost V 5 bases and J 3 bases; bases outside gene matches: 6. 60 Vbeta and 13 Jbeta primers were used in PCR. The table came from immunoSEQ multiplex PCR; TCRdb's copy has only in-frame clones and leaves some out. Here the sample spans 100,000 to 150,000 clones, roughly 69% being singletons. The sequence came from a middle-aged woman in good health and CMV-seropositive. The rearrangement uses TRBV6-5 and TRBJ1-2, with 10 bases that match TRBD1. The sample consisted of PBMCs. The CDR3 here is CASSGVGQGDYGYTF. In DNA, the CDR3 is TGTGCCAGCAGTGGGGTCGGACAGGGGGACTATGGCTACACCTTC.